These T cell receptor beta chains were read from a single sample in a study of blood T cell repertoires in COVID-19. Data came from immunoSEQ multiplex PCR; TCRdb stores just in-frame clones and leaves some out. The data hold some 330,000 clones, with 85% to 90% observed a single time. The sequencing sample was made of peripheral blood. These receptor sequences come from a woman aged 25 to 39 with COVID-19, enrolled during active disease. Each CDR3 is given with its conserved first and last residue. Fields, in order: J gene, D gene, clone size, V gene, CDR3 protein, CDR3 DNA. D genes are given only for firm matches. Not every row has a clone size; where given, it reads once, few, many or a size class.

TRBJ1-2	TRBD1	-	TRBV28	CASSSGTESFYGYTF	TGTGCCAGCAGTTCCGGGACAGAAAGCTTCTATGGCTACACCTTC
TRBJ2-5	TRBD2	-	TRBV25-1	CASSLGGGIKYF	TGTGCCAGCAGTCTGGGCGGGGGGATCAAGTACTTC
TRBJ1-1	TRBD1	-	TRBV29-1	CSVYSGGYTEAFF	TGCAGCGTTTACTCAGGGGGCTACACTGAAGCTTTCTTT
TRBJ2-3	TRBD1	-	TRBV29-1	CSVDGTGVNFDTDTQYF	TGCAGCGTCGACGGGACAGGCGTTAATTTTGACACAGATACGCAGTATTTT
TRBJ2-1	-	-	TRBV11-2	CASTRTRASGEQFF	TGTGCCAGCACAAGGACTCGAGCATCAGGTGAGCAGTTCTTC
TRBJ2-3	-	-	TRBV28	CASSTLGVRGTDTQYF	TGTGCCAGCAGTACCTTAGGAGTCAGGGGTACAGATACGCAGTATTTT
TRBJ2-4	TRBD2	-	TRBV6-2/TRBV6-3	CASSYSRHLAGFAKNIQYF	TGTGCCAGCAGTTACTCGCGACATCTAGCGGGGTTTGCCAAAAACATTCAGTACTTC
TRBJ2-3	-	-	TRBV27	CASSERAARNPTDTQYF	TGTGCCAGCAGTGAACGAGCAGCGCGAAATCCCACAGATACGCAGTATTTT
TRBJ1-4	TRBD1	few	TRBV2	CASRSGTALEKLFF	TGTGCCAGCAGATCCGGGACAGCCCTTGAAAAACTGTTTTTT
TRBJ2-5	TRBD1	-	TRBV28	CASSSGTGGRRETQYF	TGTGCCAGCAGTTCCGGGACAGGGGGCAGGAGGGAGACCCAGTACTTC
TRBJ1-1	TRBD1	-	TRBV24-1	CATQDRGTEAFF	TGTGCCACCCAAGACAGGGGGACTGAAGCTTTCTTT
TRBJ1-1	-	-	TRBV21-1	CASYLGEEGLHFEAFF	TGTGCCAGCTACCTCGGGGAGGAGGGGCTCCATTTCGAAGCTTTCTTT
TRBJ2-2	TRBD1	-	TRBV29-1	CSVVPGQGPDTGELFF	TGCAGCGTCGTACCGGGACAGGGACCCGACACCGGGGAGCTGTTTTTT